This T cell receptor beta chain was found in a study of beta chain features in type 1 diabetes. Study details: All samples together contributed 90 million to 130 million sorted cells for examination. Study results and caveats: Moderate but significant shortening of TCRB CDR3s was recorded in all four CD4+ subsets from Type 1 diabetes patients. Any HLA type influence on TCRB rearrangement was left unresolved here.

As to this clone: Its antigen is not identified.

V was pared by 8 bases and J by 2 bases, with 20 bases between. This CDR3 has 16 amino acids. Germline V CDR1 and CDR2: LNHDA, SQIVND (reference sequence). What was sequenced were expressed TCRB transcripts, since all of the isolated RNA had been reverse transcribed. Clones were read by immunoSEQ multiplex PCR, and TCRdb kept only the in-frame ones, dropping some. The sample consists of around 41,000 clones, approximately 61% of them appearing once. Sorted populations all had greater than 95% purity. The genes are TRBV19 and TRBJ2-3, with D possibly matching TRBD1 (7 bases). The sample comprised Tregs from blood. The sequence came from a man aged 30 to 45 with type 1 diabetes. Some clones in this sample may be carry-over from other donors' samples. CDR3 sequence reads: CASSYNRGLLTDTQYF. In DNA, the CDR3 is TGTGCCAGTTCTTACAACAGGGGACTCCTCACAGATACGCAGTATTTT. Full variable domain (outside the CDR3, taken from reference TRBV19 and TRBJ2-3): DGGITQSPKYLFRKEGQNVTLSCEQNLNHDAMYWYRQDPGQGLRLIYYSQIVNDFQKGDIAEGYSVSREKKESFPLTVTSAQKNPTAFYLCASSYNRGLLTDTQYFGPGTRLTVL.